This TCR beta chain derives from a study of blood T cell repertoires in COVID-19. Original analysis: Scientists estimated how many nucleated cells there were by amplifying reference gene primers. Generated by immunoSEQ multiplex PCR, the TCRdb table keeps only in-frame clones and is missing some. V, J and clone size are taken as reported in that table, and D and trimming were inferred from the DNA itself. This sample has about 120,000 clones, with roughly nine tenths found just once. CDR1 is MDHEN, CDR2 SYDVKM, per germline. V was clipped by 10 bases and J by 1 base, with 16 bases between them. The CDR3 sequence is 14 residues long.

The J gene is TRBJ1-1, the V gene TRBV28; D is possibly TRBD1 (5 bases). This receptor was obtained from a human donor in a cohort sampled during active COVID-19. The sequenced sample was peripheral blood. CDR3: CATTWGVGNTEAFF. The CDR3 nucleotides read TGTGCCACCACTTGGGGGGTCGGGAACACTGAAGCTTTCTTT.